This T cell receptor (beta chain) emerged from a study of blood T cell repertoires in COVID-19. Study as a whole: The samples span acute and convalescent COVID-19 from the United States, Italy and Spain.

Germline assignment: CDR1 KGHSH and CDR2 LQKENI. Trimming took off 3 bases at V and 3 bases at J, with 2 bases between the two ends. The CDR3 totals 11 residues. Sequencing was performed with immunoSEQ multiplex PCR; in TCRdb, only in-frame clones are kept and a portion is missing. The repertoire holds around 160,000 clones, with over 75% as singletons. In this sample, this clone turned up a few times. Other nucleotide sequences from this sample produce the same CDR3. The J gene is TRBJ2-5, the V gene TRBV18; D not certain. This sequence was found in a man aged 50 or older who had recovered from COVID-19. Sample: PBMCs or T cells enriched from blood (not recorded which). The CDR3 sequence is CASSPKETQYF. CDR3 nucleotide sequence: TGTGCCAGCTCACCCAAAGAGACCCAGTACTTC.